The next 5 T cell receptor beta chains were all read from a single sample in a study of technical replicates of blood from several donors. Measured with immunoSEQ multiplex PCR; TCRdb has only the in-frame clones, and not every one. This table has roughly 71,000 clones, approximately 92% appearing once. Sequencing was carried out using T cells isolated from PBMCs. The receptors were gathered from a human donor in good health.

CDR3 nucleotide sequence: TGCGCCAGCAGCCAAGATACTAGCGGGAGAATATCAGATACGCAGTATTTT. Translation gives CASSQDTSGRISDTQYF. The J gene is TRBJ2-3, the V gene TRBV4-1, with 11 nucleotides matching TRBD2. The CDR3 runs 17 residues. Germline V gene sequence: CDR1 MGHRA, CDR2 YSYEKL. Trimming removed 0 bases from V and 4 bases from J; junction bases left unmatched: 6.

This clone was observed a handful of times. This rearrangement joins TRBV29-1 to TRBJ1-4; the D gene is possibly TRBD1 (6 bases). This CDR3 comprises 16 residues. Germline V CDR1 and CDR2: SQVTM, ANQGSEA. Trimming removed 6 bases from V and 4 bases from J, with 21 bases in between. The CDR3 nucleotides are TGCAGCGTCATCCCCCGGGTGGGGGCAAATAATGAAAAACTGTTTTTT. This sequence encodes CSVIPRVGANNEKLFF. The full variable domain, its missing parts supplied by reference TRBV29-1 and TRBJ1-4, is SAVISQKPSRDICQRGTSLTIQCQVDSQVTMMFWYRQQPGQSLTLIATANQGSEATYESGFVIDKFPISRPNLTFSTLTVSNMSPEDSSIYLCSVIPRVGANNEKLFFGSGTQLSVL.

The V gene is TRBV11-3, the J gene TRBJ2-1, with 8 bases that match TRBD1. The V gene's germline CDR1 is SGHNT and CDR2 YENEEA. J lost 6 bases, V lost 5 bases, and 12 bases had no gene match. This CDR3 region has 16 residues. This CDR3 is CASSAGGGTGGNEQFF. The CDR3 DNA reads as TGTGCCAGCAGCGCCGGTGGCGGGACAGGAGGCAATGAGCAGTTCTTC.

This chain connects TRBV4-1 to TRBJ2-5; perhaps TRBD2 as D (6 bases). V lost 4 bases and J lost 4, with 16 bases in between. CDR3 length equals 15 residues. Per germline, CDR1 MGHRA and CDR2 YSYEKL. The CDR3 reads CASSPRLGMGETQYF. CDR3 sequence (DNA): TGCGCCAGCAGCCCTAGACTAGGGATGGGAGAGACCCAGTACTTC.

The DNA for the CDR3 is TGTGCCAGCACCGGAGCGAAGGATACGCAGTATTTT. Translated, it gives CASTGAKDTQYF. This chain links TRBV5-4 with TRBJ2-3, with D unclear. V was cut by 6 bases and J by 6 bases, with 11 bases left in between. The germline V gene encodes CDR1 SGHNT and CDR2 YYREEE (reference sequence). This CDR3 is built from 12 residues.